The present T cell receptor beta chain was sequenced within a study of early T cells in non-severe SARS-CoV-2 infection (dated by TCRdb to the early 2020s). General notes on the study: Because TCR sequencing relied on bulk RNA taken from unsorted whole blood, pairing of alpha and beta chains was not possible.

The full study reports these points: VDJdb matching was skewed toward anti-spike CD8 responses and likely underestimated virus-specific expansions by missing private and CD4 specificities.

CDR1 is given as MNHNY and CDR2 as SVGAGI, both from the germline V gene (reference sequence). The CDR3, cysteine through phenylalanine, is 15 amino acids long. Of all the DNA, just the CDR3 is kept, 45 bases in frame from base 1. Germline trimming amounts to 5 bases on V and 1 base on J, with 6 as the count of junction bases outside the gene matches. This clonotype was observed a few times. What antigen it recognizes has not been identified. Base-call qualities are not available, and no considerably larger clone is one nucleotide away. The library was produced with 5' RACE. TCRdb names NextSeq 500 as the instrument used. Unique molecular identifiers were attached to individual cDNA molecules in the TCR library protocol so that sequencing error and PCR bias could be corrected. Both TCR alpha and beta chains were sequenced, and tight co-correlation was observed between alpha and beta sequence abundances in each sample. As for the original processing: Decombinator V4 was used to perform V gene, J gene and CDR3 annotation of TCR sequences. Expanded TCRs were defined as changing significantly between any two time points under a Poisson model with p below 0.0001. TCR abundances were normalised to the total number of TCRs sequenced in each sample and reported as counts per million. TRAV1-2 paired with TRAJ12, TRAJ20 or TRAJ33 defined MAIT TCRs, while TRAV10 paired with TRAJ18 defined iNKT TCRs. VDJdb, accessed on 1 November 2021, was searched for TCRs annotated for CMV, EBV and SARS-CoV-2, and TCRs annotated for more than one antigen were excluded. TCRdb handled the public reads itself, with Q25 trimming in fastp and clone calling in MiXCR, and kept productive beta chains. Rows matching on CDR3 protein sequence are summarized as one entry with the most common DNA and genes. The V and J calls and clone size come from TCRdb's table, not from the authors' own analysis. The sample has 60,000 to 90,000 distinct CDR3 sequences on record, about 16% of them singletons. Around 2.6% of the sample rests with the top ten.

This was a case-control study nested in a cohort of healthcare workers in London, UK, who had nasopharyngeal swab PCR tests and blood samples taken every week. Healthcare workers were recruited during the week of the UK lockdown, between 23 and 31 March 2020, and followed weekly for up to roughly 15 weeks. The chain is assembled from TRBV6-6 and TRBJ1-1, with 8 bases matching TRBD1. The sequencing sample was made of whole blood. This sequence originates from an adult who was a healthcare worker with PCR-confirmed SARS-CoV-2 infection or an uninfected control (not recorded which). The nucleotide sequence is given as TGTGCCAGCAGTGGCTGGACAGGGCGGAACACTGAAGCTTTCTTT. Translation gives CASSGWTGRNTEAFF.